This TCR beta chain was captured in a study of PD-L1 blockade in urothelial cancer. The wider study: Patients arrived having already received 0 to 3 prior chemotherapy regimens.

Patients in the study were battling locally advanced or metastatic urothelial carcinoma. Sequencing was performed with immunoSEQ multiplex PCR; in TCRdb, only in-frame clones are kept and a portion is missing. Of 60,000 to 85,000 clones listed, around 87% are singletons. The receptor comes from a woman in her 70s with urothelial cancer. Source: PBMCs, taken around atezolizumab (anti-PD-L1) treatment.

The CDR3 bases are TGTGCCAGCAGCGCCCGGACAGGGTTTGGCTACACCTTC. Translation gives CASSARTGFGYTF. This chain uses TRBV9 with TRBJ1-2, with 8 nucleotides matching TRBD1. J gave up 7 bases and V 3 bases, and 5 bases lay outside the gene matches. The CDR3 has 13 residues. From germline, CDR1 is SGDLS and CDR2 YYNGEE.